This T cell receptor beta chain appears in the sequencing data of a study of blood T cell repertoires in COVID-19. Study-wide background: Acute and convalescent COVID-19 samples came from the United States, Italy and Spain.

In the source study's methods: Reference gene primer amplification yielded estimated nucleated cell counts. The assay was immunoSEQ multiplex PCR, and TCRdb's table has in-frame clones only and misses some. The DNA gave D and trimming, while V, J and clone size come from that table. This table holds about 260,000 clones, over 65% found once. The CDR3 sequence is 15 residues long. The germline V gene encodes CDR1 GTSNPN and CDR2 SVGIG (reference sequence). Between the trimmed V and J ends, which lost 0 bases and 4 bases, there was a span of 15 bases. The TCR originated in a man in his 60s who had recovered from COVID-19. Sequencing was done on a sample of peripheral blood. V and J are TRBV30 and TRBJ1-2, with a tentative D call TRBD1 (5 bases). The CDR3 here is CAWSVVGQGLYGYTF. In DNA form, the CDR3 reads TGTGCCTGGAGTGTAGTAGGGCAGGGCCTCTATGGCTACACCTTC.